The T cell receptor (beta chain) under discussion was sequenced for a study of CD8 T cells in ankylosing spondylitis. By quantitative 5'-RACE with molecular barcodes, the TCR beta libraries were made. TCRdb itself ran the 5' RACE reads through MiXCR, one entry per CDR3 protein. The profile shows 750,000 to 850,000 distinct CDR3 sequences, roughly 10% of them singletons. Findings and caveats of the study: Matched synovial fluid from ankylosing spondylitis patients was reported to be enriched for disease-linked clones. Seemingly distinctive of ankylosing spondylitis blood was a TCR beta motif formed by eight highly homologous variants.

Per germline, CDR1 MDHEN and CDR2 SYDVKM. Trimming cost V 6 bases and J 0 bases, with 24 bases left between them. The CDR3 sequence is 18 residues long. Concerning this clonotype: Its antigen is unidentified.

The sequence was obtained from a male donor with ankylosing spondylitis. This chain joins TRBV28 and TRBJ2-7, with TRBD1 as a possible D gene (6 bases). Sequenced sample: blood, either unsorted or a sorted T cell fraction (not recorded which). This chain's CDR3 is CASSQDSWGTNSSYEQYF. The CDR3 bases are TGTGCCAGCAGCCAGGACAGTTGGGGGACCAATTCCTCCTACGAGCAGTACTTC.